Below are 21 T cell receptor beta chains sequenced from a single sample in a study of neurological immune-mediated disorders. TCRdb analysed the 5' RACE reads with MiXCR anew, one entry per CDR3 protein. The repertoire consists of 46,000 or so distinct CDR3 sequences, with 10% occurring once and the leading ten covering around 20%. Sequenced sample: PBMCs. These receptors all come from a woman between 40 and 55 years old with HTLV-1-associated myelopathy (HAM/TSP).

This clonotype was observed many times. The V call is TRBV12-3 or TRBV12-4, the J call TRBJ1-1; D gene uncertain. CDR3 size: 14 residues. Trimming stripped 1 base from V and 2 bases from J, with 8 bases between. In nucleotides, the CDR3 is TGTGCCAGCAGTTTAGGCTTTCGCAACACTGAAGCTTTCTTT. This translates into CASSLGFRNTEAFF.

The table lists this clonotype with many counts. CDR3 sequence: CASSVDPTTGNEKLFF. The CDR3 DNA reads TGTGCCAGCAGCGTAGATCCGACCACCGGGAATGAAAAACTGTTTTTT. The chain combines TRBV9 with TRBJ1-4; D is uncertain. CDR1 is SGDLS and CDR2 is YYNGEE in the germline V gene. The CDR3 sequence is 16 residues long. Trimming pared 0 bases from V and 5 bases from J, leaving 14 bases between.

This clonotype was counted a few times. This could be a read error, since a much larger clone is one nucleotide away. V is TRBV3-1 and J is TRBJ1-5; D uncertain. Per the germline V gene, CDR1 is LGHDT and CDR2 is YNNKEL (reference sequence). The CDR3 length is 14 residues. CDR3 in amino acids: CASSQRGSNKPQHF. The CDR3 coding sequence is TGTGCCAGCAGCCAGAGAGGTAGCAATAAGCCCCAGCATTTT.

This clonotype has a count of ten or more. This chain connects TRBV5-1 to TRBJ1-1; the match to TRBD1 covers 7 bases. The CDR3 totals 13 residues. The ends lost 4 bases at V and 3 bases at J; junction bases unmatched: 3. Germline CDR1 is SGHRS and CDR2 is YFSETQ. As DNA, the CDR3 is TGCGCCAGCAGCGGGGACAGATACACTGAAGCTTTCTTT. Amino acids: CASSGDRYTEAFF.

This clonotype was counted between two and nine times. The rearrangement uses TRBV6-6 and TRBJ2-2, with TRBD2 as a possible D gene (6 bases). Per the germline V gene, CDR1 is MNHNY and CDR2 is SVGAGI (reference sequence). The CDR3 has 17 amino acids. V was shortened by 0 bases and J by 6 bases, with 17 bases between the two germline ends. Here the CDR3 reads CASSYSSAVGGAGELFF. The CDR3 nucleotides read TGTGCCAGCAGTTACTCCTCAGCGGTCGGGGGAGCCGGGGAGCTGTTTTTT.

This clonotype occurred many times. V is TRBV5-8 and J is TRBJ2-3, with 12 bases fitting TRBD2. This CDR3 spans 14 amino acids. Losses at the gene ends were 3 bases for V and 8 bases for J; bases not matched to a gene: 4. CDR1 is SGHTS, CDR2 YDEGEE, per germline. The CDR3 is CASSSSGGASTQYF. CDR3 DNA sequence: TGTGCCAGCAGCTCTAGCGGGGGGGCCAGTACGCAGTATTTT.

This clonotype appeared many times. This rearrangement joins TRBV6-5 to TRBJ1-2; no definite D call. CDR1 is MNHEY and CDR2 is SVGAGI in the germline V gene. CDR3 length equals 13 residues. Deletions cut 2 bases from V and 3 bases from J, with 7 bases between. CDR3: CASSYRRDYGYTF. The CDR3 DNA is TGTGCCAGCAGTTACCGGCGGGACTATGGCTACACCTTC.

This clonotype was found many times. The CDR3 protein is CASSQGLAAASTDTQYF. The CDR3 bases are TGCGCCAGCAGCCAAGGTCTGGCGGCTGCTAGCACAGATACGCAGTATTTT. This chain joins TRBV4-1 and TRBJ2-3; D remains unclear. The germline V gene has CDR1 MGHRA and CDR2 YSYEKL. The CDR3 consists of 17 residues. Trimming removed 1 base from V and 0 bases from J, with 14 bases in between.

This clonotype occurred many times. This chain uses TRBV5-1 with TRBJ2-1, with D perhaps being TRBD1 or TRBD2 (5 bases each). The V gene's germline CDR1 is SGHRS and CDR2 YFSETQ. V shed 4 bases and J shed 8 bases, with 19 bases lying between them. The CDR3 runs to 15 residues. CDR3 DNA: TGCGCCAGCAGCCCCGGGGCCCGAAATGAGGATGAGCAGTTCTTC. This translates into CASSPGARNEDEQFF.

Note on this clonotype: This CDR3 fails to terminate in the conserved phenylalanine or tryptophan, so it likely reflects a read error. The DNA is left out, because the CDR3 cannot be placed on it with certainty; the CDR3 is given as TCRdb lists it. V and J are TRBV2 and TRBJ2-7; the table calls TRBD1, which could not be checked here. The CDR3 comprises 13 residues, both ends counted. Germline-derived CDR1 and CDR2 are SNHLY and FYNNEI. The CDR3 is CASTPGRFHEQYC.

This clonotype was picked up many times. The chain has TRBV6-1 and TRBJ1-1, with unresolved D. The CDR3 contains 13 residues. V was clipped by 7 bases and J by 1 base, with 10 bases between them. CDR1 MNHNS and CDR2 SASEGT come from the germline V gene. CDR3 protein: CASTLEWNTEAFF. CDR3 DNA sequence: TGTGCCAGCACCCTGGAATGGAACACTGAAGCTTTCTTT.

The chain employs TRBV19 and TRBJ1-2; tentatively, D is TRBD1 (5 bases). This CDR3 region has 15 residues. Per germline, CDR1 LNHDA and CDR2 SQIVND (reference sequence). Trimming took off 2 bases at V and 6 bases at J, with 16 bases between the two ends. CDR3 in amino acids: CASSIPFSTQDGYTF. DNA of the CDR3: TGTGCCAGTAGTATACCTTTTAGCACACAGGATGGCTACACCTTC.

Comment on this clonotype: A read error may produce the germline difference seen at one junction end. The chain has TRBV3-1 and TRBJ2-3; weak D call: TRBD1 (6 bases). Germline V gene sequence: CDR1 LGHDT, CDR2 YNNKEL (reference sequence). The CDR3 is 13 residues long. The CDR3 sequence: CANSHRGTDTQYF. CDR3 in DNA: TGTGCCAACAGCCACAGGGGCACAGATACGCAGTATTTT.

This clonotype was picked up many times. V and J are TRBV5-1 and TRBJ2-7; 9 nucleotides line up with TRBD2. The CDR3 runs 15 residues. CDR1 is SGHRS, CDR2 YFSETQ, per germline. The junction had 7 bases not matched to a gene; V was cut back by 4 bases and J by 2 bases. This CDR3 reads CASSPTGGGAYEQYF. CDR3 nucleotides: TGCGCCAGCAGCCCAACGGGCGGGGGGGCCTACGAGCAGTACTTC.

This clonotype was seen at least ten times. The chain has TRBV7-9 and TRBJ1-2; the match to TRBD1 covers 7 bases. There are 16 residues in the CDR3. The ends lost 8 bases at V and 3 bases at J; junction bases unmatched: 15. The germline V gene encodes CDR1 SEHNR and CDR2 FQNEAQ (reference sequence). As DNA, the CDR3 is TGTGCCAGCCGCGCCTCGACAGGGTGGTTTGACTATGGCTACACCTTC. Translated: CASRASTGWFDYGYTF.

The table lists this clonotype with many counts. The V gene is TRBV11-3, the J gene TRBJ1-1; D is undetermined. CDR1 and CDR2 (germline): SGHNT, YENEEA. V dropped 1 base and J dropped 3 bases, with 6 bases sitting between them. This CDR3 is built from 13 residues. CDR3 sequence reads: CASSLVIDTEAFF. Here the CDR3 DNA reads TGTGCCAGCAGCTTAGTCATCGACACTGAAGCTTTCTTT.

At least ten counts were recorded for this clonotype. Here the CDR3 DNA reads TGCGCCAGCAGCTTGGTCGGGTTCGACACTGAAGCTTTCTTT. Translated, it gives CASSLVGFDTEAFF. The rearrangement uses TRBV5-1 and TRBJ1-1, with D unclear. CDR1 SGHRS and CDR2 YFSETQ come from the germline V gene. V dropped 0 bases and J dropped 3 bases, with 9 bases sitting between them. This CDR3 comprises 14 residues.

This clonotype occurred many times. The chain employs TRBV20-1 and TRBJ1-2; TRBD1 aligns across 7 bases. Germline CDR1 reads DFQATT; CDR2 reads SNEGSKA (reference sequence). The CDR3 is 14 amino acids. The V segment lost 6 bases and the J segment 5 bases; nucleotides outside the gene matches: 12. Here the CDR3 reads CSAKKWTGVYGYTF. CDR3 coding DNA: TGCAGTGCGAAGAAGTGGACAGGAGTATATGGCTACACCTTC.

This clonotype was picked up many times. The chain recombines TRBV12-3 or TRBV12-4 with TRBJ2-7; D call uncertain. The CDR3 extends over 12 amino acids. Trimming cost V 3 bases and J 5 bases, with 8 bases left between them. In nucleotides, the CDR3 is TGTGCCAGCAGTTTCGTACGGAACGAGCAGTACTTC. This gives the protein CASSFVRNEQYF.

Ten or more counts support this clonotype. The CDR3 loop reads CASTKTAGGNSPLHF. As DNA, the CDR3 is TGTGCCAGCACCAAAACGGCGGGGGGGAATTCACCCCTCCACTTT. The chain recombines TRBV11-2 with TRBJ1-6, with D perhaps TRBD1 (5 bases). This CDR3 is built from 15 residues. V gave up 7 bases and J gave up 7 bases, with 17 bases separating them. Germline lookup yields CDR1 SGHAT and CDR2 FQNNGV.

This clonotype occurred many times. This chain uses TRBV12-3 or TRBV12-4 with TRBJ2-2, with D perhaps matching TRBD1 (5 bases). CDR3 length: 19 amino acids. The V gene lost 4 bases and the J gene lost 0 bases, with 21 bases spanning the gap. This CDR3 reads CASSSRSFLQTANTGELFF. The DNA of the CDR3 is TGTGCCAGCAGTTCACGCAGTTTTTTACAGACAGCGAACACCGGGGAGCTGTTTTTT.